The 13 T cell receptor beta chains presented below share a single source sample, sequenced in a study of CD8 T cells in Susac syndrome. RNA totalling roughly 0.45 to 1 ug underwent reverse transcription with random hexamers. TCRdb re-called the immunoSEQ multiplex PCR reads through MiXCR, storing one row per CDR3 protein. The sample records over 140,000 distinct CDR3 sequences, approximately 95% being singletons. Sequencing was carried out using CD4+ T cells from PBMCs. The receptor source for this set is a human donor with Susac syndrome.

The rearrangement links TRBV29-1 to TRBJ1-4; D remains ambiguous. The CDR3 has 11 amino acids. V lost 4 bases, J lost 7 bases, and 7 bases lay in between. Per germline, CDR1 SQVTM and CDR2 ANQGSEA. As DNA, the CDR3 is TGCAGCGTTGTCTTCCGTGAAAAACTGTTTTTT. It specifies CSVVFREKLFF.

V usage is TRBV5-6 and J usage is TRBJ1-2; no firm D call. V was cut by 5 bases and J by 10 bases, with 12 bases left in between. The CDR3 sequence is 11 residues long. Germline V CDR1 and CDR2: SGHDT, YYEEEE. The CDR3 DNA follows: TGTGCCAGCAGTTCCCGGTGGGCCTACACCTTC. Amino acids: CASSSRWAYTF.

This clonotype was seen only once. The gene calls are TRBV30 and TRBJ2-2; tentatively, D is TRBD1 (6 bases). The CDR3 covers 12 residues. V gave up 5 bases and J gave up 3 bases, with 7 bases separating them. Germline CDR1 is GTSNPN and CDR2 is SVGIG (reference sequence). For the CDR3, the DNA is TGTGCCTGGGCAGGGGACACCGGGGAGCTGTTTTTT. Translation: CAWAGDTGELFF.

This chain connects TRBV4-1 to TRBJ2-1; D remains ambiguous. CDR1 is MGHRA, CDR2 YSYEKL, per germline. V was trimmed by 0 bases and J by 0 bases, leaving 6 bases between them. CDR3 length: 15 residues. This CDR3 reads CASSQEPSSYNEQFF. The CDR3 bases are TGCGCCAGCAGCCAAGAACCCAGCTCCTACAATGAGCAGTTCTTC.

This clonotype was seen once. In DNA, the CDR3 is TGTGCCAGCAGCCAAAGGGACATGGGTGGGGATTACGAGCAGTACTTC. This sequence encodes CASSQRDMGGDYEQYF. The chain links TRBV12-3 or TRBV12-4 to TRBJ2-7; D may be TRBD1 (6 bases). V was cut by 6 bases and J by 4 bases, with 22 bases left in between. CDR3 length equals 16 residues.

The chain has TRBV5-1 and TRBJ2-5, with D tentatively TRBD2 (6 bases). The CDR3 runs to 16 residues. CDR1 and CDR2 from the germline V gene are SGHRS and YFSETQ. The V gene lost 0 bases and the J gene lost 0 bases, with 12 bases spanning the gap. The CDR3 sequence is CASSLGNSGYQETQYF. In DNA form, the CDR3 reads TGCGCCAGCAGCTTGGGAAATAGCGGCTACCAAGAGACCCAGTACTTC.

The chain joins TRBV20-1 to TRBJ2-1; D is perhaps TRBD1 or TRBD2 (6 bases each). V lost 5 bases and J lost 4, with 12 bases in between. CDR3 length equals 13 residues. Germline CDR1 reads DFQATT; CDR2 reads SNEGSKA (reference sequence). CDR3 DNA: TGCAGTGCTCATGGGGGGCGGTACAATGAGCAGTTCTTC. It is translated as CSAHGGRYNEQFF.

This chain connects TRBV20-1 to TRBJ1-1; D ambiguous. Per germline, CDR1 DFQATT and CDR2 SNEGSKA (reference sequence). The V end was cut by 4 bases, the J end by 0 bases, with 12 bases between. This CDR3 contains 14 residues. CDR3 protein: CSAKVNLMNTEAFF. CDR3 in DNA: TGCAGTGCTAAGGTAAACCTCATGAACACTGAAGCTTTCTTT.

CDR3: CSVLNSGQGNYGYTF. The CDR3 nucleotides are TGCAGCGTCCTCAACTCCGGACAGGGAAACTATGGCTACACCTTC. The rearrangement uses TRBV29-1 and TRBJ1-2; 8 bases match TRBD1. The CDR3 totals 15 residues. The germline CDR1 and CDR2 sequences are SQVTM and ANQGSEA. J gave up 2 bases and V 6 bases, and 11 bases lay outside the gene matches.

The chain employs TRBV2 and TRBJ1-5; 8 bases align to TRBD1. CDR3 length: 14 amino acids. Trimming removed 5 bases from V and 6 bases from J; junction bases left unmatched: 6. Germline loops: CDR1 SNHLY, CDR2 FYNNEI. CDR3: CASSPTGARQPQHF. CDR3 sequence (DNA): TGTGCCAGCAGTCCGACAGGGGCGCGTCAGCCCCAGCATTTT.

This clonotype was detected only once. The genes are TRBV7-3 and TRBJ2-3, with a possible D match to TRBD1 (6 bases). This CDR3 is built from 14 residues. V lost 2 bases to trimming and J lost 10 bases, with 16 bases between them. Per germline, CDR1 SGHTA and CDR2 FQGTGA. The CDR3 sequence: CASSLLNTGLPQYF. The CDR3 region has the DNA TGTGCCAGCAGCTTACTCAACACAGGGCTCCCGCAGTATTTT.

This rearrangement joins TRBV18 to TRBJ2-3; TRBD1 might be the D (6 bases). Germline V CDR1 and CDR2: KGHSH, LQKENI. This CDR3 is built from 15 residues. V was cut by 5 bases and J by 1 base, with 13 bases left in between. CDR3 region: CASSSNRAGTDTQYF. The CDR3 nucleotides read TGTGCCAGCTCATCCAACAGGGCCGGCACAGATACGCAGTATTTT.

In its sample, this clonotype was seen once. The chain recombines TRBV28 with TRBJ1-5; D might be TRBD1 (6 bases). The CDR3 spans 16 residues. CDR1 MDHEN and CDR2 SYDVKM come from the germline V gene. V shed 4 bases and J shed 7 bases, with 20 bases lying between them. Here the CDR3 DNA reads TGTGCCAGCAGTTCGCCACTTTCCGGGACAAAACAGCCCCAGCATTTT. Translated: CASSSPLSGTKQPQHF.